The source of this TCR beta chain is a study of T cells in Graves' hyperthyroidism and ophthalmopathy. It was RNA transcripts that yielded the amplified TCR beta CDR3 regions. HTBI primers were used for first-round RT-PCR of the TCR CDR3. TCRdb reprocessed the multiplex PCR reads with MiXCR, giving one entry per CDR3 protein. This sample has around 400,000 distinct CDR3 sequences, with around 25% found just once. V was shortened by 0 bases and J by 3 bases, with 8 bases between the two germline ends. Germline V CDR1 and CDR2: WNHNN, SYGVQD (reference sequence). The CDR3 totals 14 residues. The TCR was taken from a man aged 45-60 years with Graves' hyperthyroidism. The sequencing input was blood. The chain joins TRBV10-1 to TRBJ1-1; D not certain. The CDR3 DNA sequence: TGCGCCAGCAGTGAGTCCCGGGAATACACTGAAGCTTTCTTT. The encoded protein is CASSESREYTEAFF.